This entry describes one T cell receptor (beta chain). Its antigen is undetermined. Data came from immunoSEQ multiplex PCR; TCRdb stores just in-frame clones and leaves some out. The repertoire holds about 71,000 clones, with around 80% as singletons. The sample belongs to a study of OX40 agonist ivuxolimab in advanced cancers. Study conclusions and caveats: Antigen targets of the expanded peripheral T cells went undetermined. Mean expanded clone counts were higher in CD8+ than CD4+ T cells. Clonal expansion was among the lowest in partial responders at 0.1-3.0 mg/kg, especially CD8+.

From germline, CDR1 is SGHKS and CDR2 YYEKEE (reference sequence). V lost 4 bases and J 8 bases, leaving 12 bases between the germline ends. The CDR3 covers 12 residues. Blood draws occurred at baseline, cycle 4 day 1, and cycle 7 day 1. This clonotype originated in an adult with an advanced solid tumor such as melanoma, head and neck, liver or kidney cancer. This chain connects TRBV5-5 to TRBJ1-2; D is uncertain. The specimen comprised CD4+ or CD8+ T cells sorted from blood, sampled in a trial of the OX40 agonist ivuxolimab. The CDR3 DNA sequence: TGTGCCAGCAGCGTGGGATTGGGAGGCTACACCTTC. Translation gives CASSVGLGGYTF.